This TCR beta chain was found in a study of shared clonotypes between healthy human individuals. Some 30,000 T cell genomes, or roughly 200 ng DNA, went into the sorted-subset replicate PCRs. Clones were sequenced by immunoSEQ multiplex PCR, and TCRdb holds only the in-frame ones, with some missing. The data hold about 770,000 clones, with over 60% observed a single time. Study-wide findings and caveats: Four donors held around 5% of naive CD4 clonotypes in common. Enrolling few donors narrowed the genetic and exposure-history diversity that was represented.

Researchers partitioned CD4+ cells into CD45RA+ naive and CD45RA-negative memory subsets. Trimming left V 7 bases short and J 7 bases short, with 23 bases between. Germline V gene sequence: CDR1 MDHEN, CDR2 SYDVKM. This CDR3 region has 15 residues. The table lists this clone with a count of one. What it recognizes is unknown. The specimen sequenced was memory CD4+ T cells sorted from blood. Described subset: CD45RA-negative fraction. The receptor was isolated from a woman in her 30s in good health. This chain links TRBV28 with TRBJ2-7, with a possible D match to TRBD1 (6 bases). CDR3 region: CASTPSQGLLYEQYF. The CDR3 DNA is TGTGCCAGCACACCATCACAGGGTCTCCTCTATGAGCAGTACTTC. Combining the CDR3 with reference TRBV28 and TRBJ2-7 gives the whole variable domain DVKVTQSSRYLVKRTGEKVFLECVQDMDHENMFWYRQDPGLGLRLIYFSYDVKMKEKGDIPEGYSVSREKKERFSLILESASTNQTSMYLCASTPSQGLLYEQYFGPGTRLTVT.